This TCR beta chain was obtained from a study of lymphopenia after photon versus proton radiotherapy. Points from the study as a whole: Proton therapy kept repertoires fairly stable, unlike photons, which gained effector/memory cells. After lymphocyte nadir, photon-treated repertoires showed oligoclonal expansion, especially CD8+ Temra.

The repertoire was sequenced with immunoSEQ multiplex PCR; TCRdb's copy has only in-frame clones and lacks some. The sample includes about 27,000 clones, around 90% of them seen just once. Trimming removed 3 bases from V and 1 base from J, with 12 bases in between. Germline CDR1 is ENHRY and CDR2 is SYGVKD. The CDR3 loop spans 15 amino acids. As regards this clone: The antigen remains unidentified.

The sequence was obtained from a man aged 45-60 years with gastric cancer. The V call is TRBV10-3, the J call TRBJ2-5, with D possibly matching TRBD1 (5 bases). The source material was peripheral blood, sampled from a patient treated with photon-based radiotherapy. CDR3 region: CAISEDSETQETQYF. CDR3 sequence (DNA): TGTGCCATCAGTGAAGACAGCGAAACCCAAGAGACCCAGTACTTC.